These T cell receptor beta chains were read from a single sample in a study of beta chain features in type 1 diabetes. Sequenced by immunoSEQ multiplex PCR; TCRdb stores in-frame clones only, minus some. The sample yields more than 95,000 clones, approximately 30% seen once. The sequencing sample was made of central memory CD4+ T cells from blood. These receptors originate from a woman aged 18-29 years with type 1 diabetes. The CDR3 runs from the conserved cysteine through the conserved F or W. A D gene is named only where the DNA matches it firmly. Only part of the rows carry a size: once, few, many, or a class if the clone is expanded.

TRBJ2-1 | TRBV5-1 | . | . | CASSLAWGLGSNEQFF | TGCGCCAGCAGCTTGGCTTGGGGGCTAGGTAGTAATGAGCAGTTCTTC
TRBJ2-3 | TRBV19 | . | TRBD1 | CASAGTGWADTQYF | TGTGCCAGCGCAGGGACAGGGTGGGCGGATACGCAGTATTTT
TRBJ1-1 | TRBV28 | few | . | CASSFAGATEAFF | TGTGCCAGCAGTTTCGCGGGGGCGACTGAAGCTTTCTTT
TRBJ1-5 | TRBV19 | few | . | CASRPGQQYQPQHF | TGTGCCAGTAGACCGGGTCAGCAATATCAGCCCCAGCATTTT
TRBJ2-3 | TRBV23-1 | . | TRBD2 | CASSSRIVTAVLAGPTDTQYF | TGCGCCAGCAGTTCCAGGATCGTGACAGCGGTTCTAGCGGGGCCCACAGATACGCAGTATTTT
TRBJ1-4 | TRBV4-1 | . | TRBD1 | CASRRQGPNEKLFF | TGCGCCAGCAGAAGACAGGGCCCTAATGAAAAACTGTTTTTT
TRBJ1-5 | TRBV18 | few | . | CASSGGDQPQHF | TGTGCCAGCTCAGGGGGCGATCAGCCCCAGCATTTT
TRBJ1-5 | TRBV27 | . | . | CASSPRTSRVDQPQHF | TGTGCCAGCAGCCCCCGGACAAGTCGAGTCGATCAGCCCCAGCATTTT
TRBJ1-1 | TRBV28 | . | TRBD1 | CASRTGGTEAFF | TGTGCCAGCAGGACAGGGGGCACTGAAGCTTTCTTT
TRBJ1-4 | TRBV6-5 | . | . | CASRPGGVNEKLFF | TGTGCCAGCCGCCCGGGGGGAGTAAATGAAAAACTGTTTTTT
TRBJ2-1 | TRBV19 | few | TRBD2 | CASRAPTSGRATEQFF | TGTGCCAGTAGAGCCCCGACTAGCGGGAGGGCGACCGAGCAGTTCTTC
TRBJ1-2 | TRBV28 | . | TRBD1 | CASRTGASGGYTF | TGTGCCAGCAGGACAGGGGCCTCGGGTGGCTACACCTTC
TRBJ1-4 | TRBV11-2 | few | . | CASSLLSQINEKLFF | TGTGCCAGCAGCTTACTTTCACAAATTAATGAAAAACTGTTTTTT
TRBJ1-5 | TRBV19 | . | TRBD1 | CASSDRDGQPQHF | TGTGCCAGTAGTGACAGGGACGGCCAGCCCCAGCATTTT
TRBJ2-3 | TRBV2 | . | TRBD1 | CASSGTGVSYF | TGTGCCAGCAGTGGTACAGGGGTTTCGTATTTT
TRBJ2-7 | TRBV29-1 | . | TRBD1 | CSVGQGVGYEQYF | TGCAGCGTGGGACAGGGGGTCGGCTACGAGCAGTACTTC
TRBJ2-7 | TRBV6-5 | . | TRBD1 | CASSYGQGFGEQYF | TGTGCCAGCAGTTACGGACAGGGGTTTGGCGAGCAGTACTTC
TRBJ1-1 | TRBV6-5 | few | . | CASRGGRSGTEAFF | TGTGCCAGCAGAGGGGGACGCTCGGGGACTGAAGCTTTCTTT
TRBJ1-2 | TRBV29-1 | . | . | CSALYYGYTF | TGCAGCGCGTTATACTATGGCTACACCTTC
TRBJ2-4 | TRBV7-3 | once | TRBD1 | CASSSDRGRNKNIQYF | TGTGCCAGCAGCTCCGACAGGGGGCGAAACAAAAACATTCAGTACTTC
TRBJ1-5 | TRBV7-8 | few | TRBD1 | CASSLDRGMHQPQHF | TGTGCCAGCAGCCTGGACAGGGGTATGCATCAGCCCCAGCATTTT
TRBJ2-5 | TRBV2 | . | . | CASREGGNKGTETQYF | TGTGCCAGCAGGGAGGGAGGCAACAAGGGGACAGAGACCCAGTACTTC
TRBJ2-3 | TRBV9 | . | TRBD2 | CASSVRTSGRGTDTQYF | TGTGCCAGCAGCGTAAGGACTAGCGGGAGAGGAACAGATACGCAGTATTTT
TRBJ2-2 | TRBV5-1 | . | . | CASRYSGTNTGELFF | TGCGCCAGCAGGTATAGCGGTACGAACACCGGGGAGCTGTTTTTT
TRBJ1-5 | TRBV19 | few | . | CASVERIRASNQPQHF | TGTGCCAGCGTAGAAAGGATAAGAGCGAGCAATCAGCCCCAGCATTTT
TRBJ2-3 | TRBV6-5 | . | . | CASSYGGTTQYF | TGTGCCAGCAGTTACGGGGGCACGACGCAGTATTTT
TRBJ2-3 | TRBV4-1 | few | TRBD2 | CASSQSGTSGTDTQYF | TGCGCCAGCAGCCAATCCGGGACTAGCGGCACAGATACGCAGTATTTT
TRBJ1-1 | TRBV7-3 | few | TRBD1 | CASSFDRGTEAFF | TGTGCCAGCAGCTTCGACAGGGGGACTGAAGCTTTCTTT
TRBJ2-1 | TRBV7-9 | few | . | CASSLPPGGAPYNEQFF | TGTGCCAGCAGCTTACCCCCTGGGGGGGCTCCCTACAATGAGCAGTTCTTC
TRBJ1-5 | TRBV30 | . | . | CAWSSRQNGNQPQHF | TGTGCCTGGAGCTCTCGACAGAACGGCAATCAGCCCCAGCATTTT
TRBJ1-1 | TRBV6-1 | few | TRBD1 | CASSLQGYTEAFF | TGTGCCAGCAGTTTACAGGGGTACACTGAAGCTTTCTTT
TRBJ2-5 | TRBV5-1 | . | TRBD2 | CASSVGLAGVGETQYF | TGCGCCAGCAGCGTGGGACTAGCGGGAGTTGGGGAGACCCAGTACTTC
TRBJ1-2 | TRBV5-1 | . | TRBD1 | CATGQGNGYTF | TGCGCCACGGGACAGGGGAATGGCTACACCTTC
TRBJ1-2 | TRBV19 | . | . | CASSIGTNNYGYTF | TGTGCCAGTAGTATCGGGACAAACAACTATGGCTACACCTTC
TRBJ2-2 | TRBV10-3 | . | TRBD1 | CAISSGQGRTGELFF | TGTGCCATCAGTTCGGGACAGGGTCGGACCGGGGAGCTGTTTTTT
TRBJ2-7 | TRBV19 | . | . | CASSIPGHPVGEQYF | TGTGCCAGTAGTATCCCGGGACACCCCGTGGGGGAGCAGTACTTC
TRBJ2-6 | TRBV5-1 | few | . | CASSLAGDSSGANVLTF | TGCGCCAGCAGCTTGGCGGGGGACTCCTCTGGGGCCAACGTCCTGACTTTC
TRBJ2-6 | TRBV5-1 | few | . | CASSWASSGANVLTF | TGCGCCAGCAGCTGGGCATCCTCTGGGGCCAACGTCCTGACTTTC
TRBJ2-3 | TRBV2 | . | TRBD1 | CASSKGTVSTDTQYF | TGTGCCAGCAGTAAAGGGACAGTGAGCACAGATACGCAGTATTTT
TRBJ2-3 | TRBV5-1 | . | TRBD2 | CASRGTSFLADTQYF | TGCGCCAGCAGGGGGACTAGCTTCTTGGCAGATACGCAGTATTTT
TRBJ1-5 | TRBV11-2 | few | TRBD1 | CASSYAGQENQPQHF | TGTGCCAGCAGCTATGCGGGACAGGAGAATCAGCCCCAGCATTTT
TRBJ1-5 | TRBV7-6 | few | . | CASSFQGNQPQHF | TGTGCCAGCAGCTTTCAGGGAAATCAGCCCCAGCATTTT
TRBJ1-4 | TRBV28 | . | . | CASSRTGVTDEKLFF | TGTGCCAGCAGTAGAACGGGGGTTACGGATGAAAAACTGTTTTTT
TRBJ1-1 | TRBV7-9 | . | . | CASSWQGNTEAFF | TGTGCCAGCAGCTGGCAGGGGAACACTGAAGCTTTCTTT
TRBJ2-3 | TRBV5-4 | once | TRBD2 | CASSALSGGSTGDTQYF | TGTGCCAGCAGCGCCCTGAGTGGCGGGAGTACGGGAGATACGCAGTATTTT